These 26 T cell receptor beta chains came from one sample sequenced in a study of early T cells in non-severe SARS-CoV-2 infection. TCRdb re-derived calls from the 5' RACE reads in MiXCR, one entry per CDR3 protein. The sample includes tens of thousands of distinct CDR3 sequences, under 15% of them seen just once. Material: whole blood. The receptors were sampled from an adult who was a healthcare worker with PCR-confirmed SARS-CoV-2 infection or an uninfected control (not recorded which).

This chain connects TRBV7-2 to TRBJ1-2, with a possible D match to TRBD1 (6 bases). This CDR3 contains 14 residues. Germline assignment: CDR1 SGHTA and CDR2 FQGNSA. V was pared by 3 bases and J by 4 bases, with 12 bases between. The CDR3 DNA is TGTGCCAGCAGCTTCTCCAGGGGAGGCTATGGCTACACCTTC. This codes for CASSFSRGGYGYTF. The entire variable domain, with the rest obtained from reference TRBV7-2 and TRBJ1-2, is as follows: GAGVSQSPSNKVTEKGKDVELRCDPISGHTALYWYRQSLGQGLEFLIYFQGNSAPDKSGLPSDRFSAERTGGSVSTLTIQRTQQEDSAVYLCASSFSRGGYGYTFGSGTRLTVV.

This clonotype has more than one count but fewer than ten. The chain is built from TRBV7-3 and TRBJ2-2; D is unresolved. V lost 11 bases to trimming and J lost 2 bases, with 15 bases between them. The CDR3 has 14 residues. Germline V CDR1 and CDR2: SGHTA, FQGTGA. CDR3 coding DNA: TGTGCCTCAAAGGGCAGCTTTAACACCGGGGAGCTGTTTTTT. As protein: CASKGSFNTGELFF.

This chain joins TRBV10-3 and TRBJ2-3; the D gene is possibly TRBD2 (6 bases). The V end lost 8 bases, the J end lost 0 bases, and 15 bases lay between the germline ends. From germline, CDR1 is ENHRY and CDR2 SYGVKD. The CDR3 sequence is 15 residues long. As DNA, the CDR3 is TGTGCCATCGGATCTAGCGAGACTAGCACAGATACGCAGTATTTT. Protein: CAIGSSETSTDTQYF.

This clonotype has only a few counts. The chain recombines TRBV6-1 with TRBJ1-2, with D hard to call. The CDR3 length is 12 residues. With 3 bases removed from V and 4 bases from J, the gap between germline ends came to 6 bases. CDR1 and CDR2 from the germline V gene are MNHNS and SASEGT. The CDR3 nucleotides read TGTGCCAGCAGTGACATCTCCTATGGCTACACCTTC. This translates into CASSDISYGYTF.

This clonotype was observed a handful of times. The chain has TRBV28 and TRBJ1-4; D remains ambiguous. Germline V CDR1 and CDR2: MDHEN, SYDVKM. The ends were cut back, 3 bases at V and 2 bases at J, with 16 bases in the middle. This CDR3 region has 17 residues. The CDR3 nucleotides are TGTGCCAGCAGTTTCCGGTGGAGGGCACAGACTAATGAAAAACTGTTTTTT. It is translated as CASSFRWRAQTNEKLFF.

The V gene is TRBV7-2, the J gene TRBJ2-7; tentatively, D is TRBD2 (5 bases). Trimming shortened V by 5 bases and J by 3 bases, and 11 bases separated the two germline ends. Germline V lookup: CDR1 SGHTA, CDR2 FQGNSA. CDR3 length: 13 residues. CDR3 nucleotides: TGTGCCAGCAGCCTCGGGGTAGGCTACGAGCAGTACTTC. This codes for CASSLGVGYEQYF.

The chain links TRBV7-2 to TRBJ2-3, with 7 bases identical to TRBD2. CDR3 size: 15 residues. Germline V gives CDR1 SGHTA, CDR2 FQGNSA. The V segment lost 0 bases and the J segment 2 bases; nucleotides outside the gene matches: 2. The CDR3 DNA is TGTGCCAGCAGCTTAGCGCTAGCGGACACAGATACGCAGTATTTT. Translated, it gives CASSLALADTDTQYF. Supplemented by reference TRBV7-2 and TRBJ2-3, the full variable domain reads GAGVSQSPSNKVTEKGKDVELRCDPISGHTALYWYRQSLGQGLEFLIYFQGNSAPDKSGLPSDRFSAERTGGSVSTLTIQRTQQEDSAVYLCASSLALADTDTQYFGPGTRLTVL.

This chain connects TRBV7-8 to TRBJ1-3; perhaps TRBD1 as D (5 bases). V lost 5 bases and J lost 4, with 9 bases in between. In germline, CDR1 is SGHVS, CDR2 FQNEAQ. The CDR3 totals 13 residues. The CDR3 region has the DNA TGTGCCAGCAGCGCCAGGGCCGGAAACACCATATATTTT. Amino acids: CASSARAGNTIYF.

The CDR3 is CASSLGGLDQPQHF. CDR3 DNA sequence: TGTGCCAGCAGCTTAGGAGGGCTAGATCAGCCCCAGCATTTT. The chain links TRBV7-2 to TRBJ1-5, with D uncertain. The CDR3 has 14 amino acids. The V and J ends lost 1 base and 5 bases respectively, with 9 bases between them. The germline V gene has CDR1 SGHTA and CDR2 FQGNSA.

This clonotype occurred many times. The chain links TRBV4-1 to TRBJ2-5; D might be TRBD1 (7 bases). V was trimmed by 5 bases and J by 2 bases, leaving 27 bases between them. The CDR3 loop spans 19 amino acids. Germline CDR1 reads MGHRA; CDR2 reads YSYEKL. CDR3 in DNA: TGCGCCAGCAGCTCCAAGAGGCCCTTGGACGCGGGACAGCAAGAGACCCAGTACTTC. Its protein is CASSSKRPLDAGQQETQYF.

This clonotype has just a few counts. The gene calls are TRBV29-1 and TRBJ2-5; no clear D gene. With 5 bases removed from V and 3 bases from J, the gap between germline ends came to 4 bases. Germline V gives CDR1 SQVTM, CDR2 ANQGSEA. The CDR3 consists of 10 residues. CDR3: CSVREETQYF. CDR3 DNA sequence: TGCAGCGTTAGGGAAGAGACCCAGTACTTC.

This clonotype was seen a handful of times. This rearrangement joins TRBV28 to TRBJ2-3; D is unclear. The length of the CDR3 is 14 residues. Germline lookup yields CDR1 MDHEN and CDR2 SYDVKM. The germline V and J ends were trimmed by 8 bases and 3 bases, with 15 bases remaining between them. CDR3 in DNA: TGTGCCAGCTATGACGCTATCAATACAGATACGCAGTATTTT. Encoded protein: CASYDAINTDTQYF. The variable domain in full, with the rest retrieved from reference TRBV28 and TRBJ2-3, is DVKVTQSSRYLVKRTGEKVFLECVQDMDHENMFWYRQDPGLGLRLIYFSYDVKMKEKGDIPEGYSVSREKKERFSLILESASTNQTSMYLCASYDAINTDTQYFGPGTRLTVL.

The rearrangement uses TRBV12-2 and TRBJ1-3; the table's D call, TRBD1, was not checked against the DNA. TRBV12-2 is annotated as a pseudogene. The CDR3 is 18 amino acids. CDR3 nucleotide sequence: TGTGCAAGTCGCTTAGCGACGTTCAGGGATTGCTCTGGAAACACCATATATTTT. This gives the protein CASRLATFRDCSGNTIYF.

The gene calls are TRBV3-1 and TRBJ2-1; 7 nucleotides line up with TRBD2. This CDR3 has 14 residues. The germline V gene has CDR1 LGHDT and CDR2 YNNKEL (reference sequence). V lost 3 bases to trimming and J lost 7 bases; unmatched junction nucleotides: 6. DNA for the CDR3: TGTGCCAGCAGCCAGATCCAGGGAGGGAATGAGCAGTTCTTC. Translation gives CASSQIQGGNEQFF.

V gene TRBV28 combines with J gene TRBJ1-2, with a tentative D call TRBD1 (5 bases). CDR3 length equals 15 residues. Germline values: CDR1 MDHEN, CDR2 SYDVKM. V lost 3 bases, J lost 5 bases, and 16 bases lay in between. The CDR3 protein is CASSFGTGTGYGYTF. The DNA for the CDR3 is TGTGCCAGCAGTTTCGGCACGGGGACCGGTTATGGCTACACCTTC.

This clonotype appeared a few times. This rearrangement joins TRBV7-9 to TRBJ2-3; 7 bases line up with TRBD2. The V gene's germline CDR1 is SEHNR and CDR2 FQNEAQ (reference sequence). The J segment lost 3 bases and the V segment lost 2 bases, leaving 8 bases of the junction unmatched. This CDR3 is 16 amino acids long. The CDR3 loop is CASSLLGYGRTDTQYF. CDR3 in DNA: TGTGCCAGCAGCTTACTCGGCTACGGGAGGACAGATACGCAGTATTTT.

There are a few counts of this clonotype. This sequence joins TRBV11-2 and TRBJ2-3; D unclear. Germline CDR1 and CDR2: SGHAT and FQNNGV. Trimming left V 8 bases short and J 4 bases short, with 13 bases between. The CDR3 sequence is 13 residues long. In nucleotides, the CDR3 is TGTGCCAGCGCAGTCACAAATTCAGATACGCAGTATTTT. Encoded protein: CASAVTNSDTQYF.

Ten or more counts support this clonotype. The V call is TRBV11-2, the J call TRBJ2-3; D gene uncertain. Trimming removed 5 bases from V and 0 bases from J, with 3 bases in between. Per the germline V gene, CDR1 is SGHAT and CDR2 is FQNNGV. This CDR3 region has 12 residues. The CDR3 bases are TGTGCCAGCAGCGGTAGCACAGATACGCAGTATTTT. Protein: CASSGSTDTQYF.

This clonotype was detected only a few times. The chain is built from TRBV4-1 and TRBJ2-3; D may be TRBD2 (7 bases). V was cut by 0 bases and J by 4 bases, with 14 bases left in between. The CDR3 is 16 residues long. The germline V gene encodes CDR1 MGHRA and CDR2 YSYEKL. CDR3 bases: TGCGCCAGCAGCCAAGATTTTGGCGGGGGCCCAGATACGCAGTATTTT. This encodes CASSQDFGGGPDTQYF.

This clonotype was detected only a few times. The CDR3, as DNA: TGTGCCAGCAGCGTATATGGGACAGGGGGCACAGATACGCAGTATTTT. Protein: CASSVYGTGGTDTQYF. The gene calls are TRBV9 and TRBJ2-3; 10 nucleotides match TRBD1. This CDR3 spans 16 amino acids. Trimming took 1 base from V and 1 from J; bases not matched to a gene: 3. From germline, CDR1 is SGDLS and CDR2 YYNGEE. The full variable domain, its missing parts supplied by reference TRBV9 and TRBJ2-3, is DSGVTQTPKHLITATGQRVTLRCSPRSGDLSVYWYQQSLDQGLQFLIQYYNGEERAKGNILERFSAQQFPDLHSELNLSSLELGDSALYFCASSVYGTGGTDTQYFGPGTRLTVL.

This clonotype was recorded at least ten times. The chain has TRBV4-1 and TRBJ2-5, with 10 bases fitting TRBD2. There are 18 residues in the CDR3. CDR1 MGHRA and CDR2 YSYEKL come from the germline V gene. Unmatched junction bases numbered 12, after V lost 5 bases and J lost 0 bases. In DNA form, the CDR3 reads TGCGCCAGCAGCGCGCCTAGCGGGAGCGGAGGTCACCAAGAGACCCAGTACTTC. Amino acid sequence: CASSAPSGSGGHQETQYF.

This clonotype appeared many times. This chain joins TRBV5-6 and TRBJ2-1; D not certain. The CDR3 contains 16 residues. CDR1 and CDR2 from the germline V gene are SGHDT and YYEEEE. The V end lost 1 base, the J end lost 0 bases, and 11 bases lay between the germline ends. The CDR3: CASSLSTRSSYNEQFF. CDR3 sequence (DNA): TGTGCCAGCAGCTTGTCGACTCGAAGCTCCTACAATGAGCAGTTCTTC.

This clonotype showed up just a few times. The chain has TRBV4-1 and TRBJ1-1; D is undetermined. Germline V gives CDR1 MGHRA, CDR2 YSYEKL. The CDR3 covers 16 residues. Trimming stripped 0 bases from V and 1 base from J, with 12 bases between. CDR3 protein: CASSQEFFRENTEAFF. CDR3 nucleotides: TGCGCCAGCAGCCAAGAATTTTTTCGGGAGAACACTGAAGCTTTCTTT.

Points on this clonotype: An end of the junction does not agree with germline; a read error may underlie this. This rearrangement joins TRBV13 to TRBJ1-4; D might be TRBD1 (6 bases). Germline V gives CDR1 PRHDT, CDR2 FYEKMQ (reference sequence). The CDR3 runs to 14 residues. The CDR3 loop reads CASSHLGQLLKLFF. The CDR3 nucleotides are TGTGCGAGCAGCCACTTGGGACAACTCCTAAAACTGTTTTTT.

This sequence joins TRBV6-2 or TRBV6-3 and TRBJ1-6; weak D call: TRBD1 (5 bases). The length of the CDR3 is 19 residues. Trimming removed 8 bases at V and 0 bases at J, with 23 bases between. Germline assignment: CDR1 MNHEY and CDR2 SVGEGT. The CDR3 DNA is TGTGCCAGCTACTCGGGACCGACTAAAGAAAGCTCCTATAATTCACCCCTCCACTTT. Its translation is CASYSGPTKESSYNSPLHF.

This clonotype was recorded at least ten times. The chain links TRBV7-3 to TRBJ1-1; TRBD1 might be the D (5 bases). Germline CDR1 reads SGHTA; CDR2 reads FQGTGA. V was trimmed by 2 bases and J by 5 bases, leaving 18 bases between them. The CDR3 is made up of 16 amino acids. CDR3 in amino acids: CASSLGIPGRYTEAFF. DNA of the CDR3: TGTGCCAGCAGCTTAGGGATTCCAGGGAGGTATACTGAAGCTTTCTTT.